The sequence of this T cell receptor (beta chain) was determined in a study of vaccination effects on CD4 cells after COVID-19. The study, taken as a whole, reports: At late timepoints after vaccination, vaccine- and infection-induced clones shrank markedly.

Isolation of CD4+ T cells took place after ten to eleven days of culture. From March to December 2020, the person had a SARS-CoV-2 infection that was confirmed by PCR. Days 3 and 7 saw half the medium replaced with IL-2 medium. This clone was observed a single time. Antigen specificity is unknown. Trimming pared 5 bases from V and 4 bases from J, leaving 15 bases between. This CDR3 has 14 residues. The germline CDR1 and CDR2 sequences are SGHTA and FQGNSA. TCRdb keeps only in-frame clones here, not all; method: immunoSEQ multiplex PCR. The sample includes approximately 46,000 clones, 70% to 75% of them seen just once.

The sequences come from CD4+ T cells from PBMCs cultured without peptide, collected before COVID-19 vaccination. This clonotype was obtained from a human donor who had a prior SARS-CoV-2 infection. V usage is TRBV7-2 and J usage is TRBJ2-7, with D possibly TRBD2 on 7 matching bases. The CDR3 DNA is TGTGCCAGCAGCATAGGGGGGGCCAGGTACGAGCAGTACTTC. As protein: CASSIGGARYEQYF.